One sample yielded the 20 T cell receptor beta chains listed below, sequenced in a study of T cell changes during pregnancy in multiple sclerosis. Libraries were prepared by immunoSEQ multiplex PCR; TCRdb keeps only in-frame clonotypes and omits some of them. The table shows 50,000 or so clones, with about 93% occurring only once. The sample was CD4+ T cells from peripheral blood mononuclear cells, taken in the second trimester of pregnancy. These receptors originate from a female donor with multiple sclerosis, enrolled in a pregnancy study.

This clone was observed once. The rearrangement uses TRBV11-2 and TRBJ2-2; D possibly corresponds to TRBD2 (5 bases). V gave up 3 bases and J gave up 6 bases, with 8 bases separating them. The V gene's germline CDR1 is SGHAT and CDR2 FQNNGV. The CDR3 covers 13 residues. CDR3 nucleotides: TGTGCCAGCAGCTTTCTAGCATCCGGGGAGCTGTTTTTT. This translates into CASSFLASGELFF.

J is TRBJ2-7 and V is TRBV18, with 7 bases that match TRBD1. This CDR3 spans 17 amino acids. J gave up 0 bases and V 1 base, and 9 bases lay outside the gene matches. Germline V gives CDR1 KGHSH, CDR2 LQKENI. The CDR3 loop reads CASSPLRGGPDSYEQYF. The CDR3 DNA reads as TGTGCCAGCTCACCACTGCGAGGGGGCCCTGACTCCTACGAGCAGTACTTC.

The chain carries TRBV7-8 and TRBJ1-2, with D possibly TRBD1 on 6 matching bases. The ends were cut back, 4 bases at V and 2 bases at J, with 8 bases in the middle. This CDR3 contains 13 residues. Germline values: CDR1 SGHVS, CDR2 FQNEAQ. This chain's CDR3 is CASSSGQNYGYTF. The CDR3 DNA sequence: TGTGCCAGCAGCTCCGGACAGAACTATGGCTACACCTTC. The whole variable domain, filled in from reference TRBV7-8 and TRBJ1-2, reads GAGVSQSPRYKVAKRGQDVALRCDPISGHVSLFWYQQALGQGPEFLTYFQNEAQLDKSGLPSDRFFAERPEGSVSTLKIQRTQQEDSAVYLCASSSGQNYGYTFGSGTRLTVV.

V and J are TRBV10-3 and TRBJ2-1, with TRBD2 matching over 12 bases. The CDR3 covers 15 residues. Trimming at V came to 3 bases and at J to 7 bases, leaving 4 bases not matched to a gene. CDR1 is ENHRY, CDR2 SYGVKD, per germline. The CDR3 bases are TGTGCCATCAGTGAACTAGCGGGGGGTTGGAATGAGCAGTTCTTC. Its protein is CAISELAGGWNEQFF.

On this clone itself: Other DNA sequences in the sample encode the same CDR3. V is TRBV30 and J is TRBJ2-3; 7 bases map to TRBD1. Per the germline V gene, CDR1 is GTSNPN and CDR2 is SVGIG (reference sequence). This CDR3 is built from 14 residues. Trimming removed 2 bases from V and 4 bases from J; junction bases left unmatched: 6. The CDR3, as DNA: TGTGCCTGGAGTAGAGGGGGCCGTCCAGATACGCAGTATTTT. Amino acids: CAWSRGGRPDTQYF.

This CDR3 is CASSLALEGRSNQPQHF. As DNA, the CDR3 is TGTGCCAGCAGCTTAGCGCTGGAGGGGAGAAGCAATCAGCCCCAGCATTTT. The chain joins TRBV7-9 to TRBJ1-5; tentatively, D is TRBD1 (5 bases). This CDR3 comprises 17 residues. With 0 bases removed from V and 1 base from J, the gap between germline ends came to 13 bases. Germline values: CDR1 SEHNR, CDR2 FQNEAQ (reference sequence).

J is TRBJ1-2 and V is TRBV30; a possible D gene is TRBD1 (6 bases). Germline CDR1 reads GTSNPN; CDR2 reads SVGIG (reference sequence). Trimming pared 0 bases from V and 8 bases from J, leaving 16 bases between. The CDR3 is made up of 14 amino acids. For the CDR3, the DNA is TGTGCCTGGAGTGTAATTAGGGCAGGGGAGGGCTACACCTTC. Its translation is CAWSVIRAGEGYTF.

The V and J genes are TRBV20-1 and TRBJ1-4; D gene uncertain. Germline V gene lookup returns CDR1 DFQATT and CDR2 SNEGSKA (reference sequence). Between the trimmed V and J ends, which lost 3 bases and 13 bases, there was a span of 12 bases. The length of the CDR3 is 11 residues. The CDR3 DNA reads TGCAGTGCTAGTCTGATGCGGCGACTGTTTTTT. Translation: CSASLMRRLFF.

The chain couples TRBV6-5 to TRBJ2-7; possible D gene TRBD2, 6 bases. Per germline, CDR1 MNHEY and CDR2 SVGAGI. The CDR3 loop spans 15 amino acids. V was pared by 4 bases and J by 3 bases, with 16 bases between. The CDR3 reads CASSSEGIGHYEQYF. CDR3 DNA: TGTGCCAGCAGTTCGGAGGGGATAGGGCACTACGAGCAGTACTTC.

The chain is built from TRBV2 and TRBJ1-1; maybe TRBD1 (6 bases). V was clipped by 6 bases and J by 5 bases, with 16 bases between them. The CDR3 totals 14 residues. Germline V gene lookup returns CDR1 SNHLY and CDR2 FYNNEI. Here the CDR3 DNA reads TGTGCCAGCAGGACGGACAGCGGAGGAACTGAAGCTTTCTTT. This codes for CASRTDSGGTEAFF. The whole variable domain, remainder taken from reference TRBV2 and TRBJ1-1, is EPEVTQTPSHQVTQMGQEVILRCVPISNHLYFYWYRQILGQKVEFLVSFYNNEISEKSEIFDDQFSVERPDGSNFTLKIRSTKLEDSAMYFCASRTDSGGTEAFFGQGTRLTVV.

J is TRBJ2-1 and V is TRBV18; D is unresolved. CDR1 and CDR2 (germline): KGHSH, LQKENI. The CDR3 has 14 amino acids. With 0 bases removed from V and 4 bases from J, the gap between germline ends came to 7 bases. DNA of the CDR3: TGTGCCAGCTCACCACCCGAGTCTTACAATGAGCAGTTCTTC. Protein: CASSPPESYNEQFF.

V and J are TRBV10-3 and TRBJ2-3; TRBD2 matches at 7 bases. Germline V gene data show CDR1 as ENHRY and CDR2 as SYGVKD. The CDR3 runs to 15 residues. Unmatched junction bases numbered 3, after V lost 0 bases and J lost 3 bases. The CDR3 here is CAISESIGGTDTQYF. The CDR3 DNA is TGTGCCATCAGTGAGTCTATCGGGGGGACAGATACGCAGTATTTT.

The chain couples TRBV6-5 to TRBJ1-6, with unresolved D. This CDR3 region has 15 residues. The germline V gene encodes CDR1 MNHEY and CDR2 SVGAGI. Trimming took off 6 bases at V and 5 bases at J, with 14 bases between the two ends. Written as DNA, the CDR3 is TGTGCCAGCAGCCTTATACGAGGGCATAATTCACCCCTCCACTTT. Encoded protein: CASSLIRGHNSPLHF.

This chain joins TRBV7-2 and TRBJ2-7; 14 bases fit TRBD2. Germline V gene data show CDR1 as SGHTA and CDR2 as FQGNSA. The CDR3 spans 14 residues. The V and J ends lost 5 bases and 4 bases, in that order; junction bases with no gene match: 1. CDR3 in DNA: TGTGCCAGCAGCCGGACTAGCGGGGGGTACGAGCAGTACTTC. This translates into CASSRTSGGYEQYF.

V usage is TRBV15 and J usage is TRBJ1-2; D gene ambiguous. CDR3 length: 13 residues. V shed 0 bases and J shed 8 bases, with 10 bases lying between them. The germline V gene encodes CDR1 LNHNV and CDR2 YYDKDF (reference sequence). The CDR3 nucleotides are TGTGCCACCAGCAGAGATCTTCTCGGGGGCTACACCTTC. It specifies CATSRDLLGGYTF.

The chain combines TRBV6-6 with TRBJ1-2, with D hard to call. The CDR3 has 10 residues. Deletions cut 8 bases from V and 5 bases from J, with 6 bases between. Looked up from germline, CDR1 is MNHNY and CDR2 is SVGAGI (reference sequence). In DNA, the CDR3 is TGTGCCAGCGGGGAGTATGGCTACACCTTC. Translated, it gives CASGEYGYTF.

This chain connects TRBV9 to TRBJ2-7; tentative D call: TRBD2 (6 bases). The V end lost 0 bases, the J end lost 1 base, and 11 bases lay between the germline ends. Per the germline V gene, CDR1 is SGDLS and CDR2 is YYNGEE. This CDR3 has 15 amino acids. The CDR3 sequence: CASSVGWEDSYEQYF. In DNA, the CDR3 is TGTGCCAGCAGCGTAGGCTGGGAGGATTCCTACGAGCAGTACTTC.

The chain is built from TRBV30 and TRBJ1-1; D is possibly TRBD1 (5 bases). The CDR3 contains 16 residues. Trimming removed 1 base at V and 4 bases at J, with 19 bases between. CDR1 and CDR2 (germline): GTSNPN, SVGIG (reference sequence). CDR3 region: CAWSAALGRGATEAFF. DNA for the CDR3: TGTGCCTGGAGTGCCGCGTTGGGGCGCGGCGCCACTGAAGCTTTCTTT.

This clone was seen once. The chain uses TRBV30 and TRBJ2-7; TRBD1 is a possible D gene (6 bases). V was pared by 2 bases and J by 4 bases, with 9 bases between. Looked up from germline, CDR1 is GTSNPN and CDR2 is SVGIG (reference sequence). The CDR3 consists of 12 residues. CDR3 in DNA: TGTGCCTGGAGTCCCCAGGGGTACGAGCAGTACTTC. It translates to CAWSPQGYEQYF.

The chain is built from TRBV7-2 and TRBJ2-2; 9 nucleotides match TRBD1. Germline assignment: CDR1 SGHTA and CDR2 FQGNSA. The CDR3 has 15 residues. With V trimmed by 5 bases and J by 5 bases, 6 bases remained unmatched. The CDR3 DNA sequence: TGTGCCAGCAGCAAACAGGGGGCGCGGACCGGGGAGCTGTTTTTT. The encoded protein is CASSKQGARTGELFF.